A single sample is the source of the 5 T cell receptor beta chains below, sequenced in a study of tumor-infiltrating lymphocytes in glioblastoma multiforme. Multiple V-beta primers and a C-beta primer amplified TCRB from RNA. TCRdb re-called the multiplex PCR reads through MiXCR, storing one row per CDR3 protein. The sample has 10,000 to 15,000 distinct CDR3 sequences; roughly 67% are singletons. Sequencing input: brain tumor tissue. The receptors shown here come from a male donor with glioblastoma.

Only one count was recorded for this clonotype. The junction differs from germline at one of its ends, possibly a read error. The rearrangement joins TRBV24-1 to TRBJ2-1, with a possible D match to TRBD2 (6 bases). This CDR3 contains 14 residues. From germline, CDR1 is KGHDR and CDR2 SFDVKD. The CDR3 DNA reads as TGTGCCACCAGTGAGGGGGGACCCAACAATGAGCGGTTCTTC. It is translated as CATSEGGPNNERFF.

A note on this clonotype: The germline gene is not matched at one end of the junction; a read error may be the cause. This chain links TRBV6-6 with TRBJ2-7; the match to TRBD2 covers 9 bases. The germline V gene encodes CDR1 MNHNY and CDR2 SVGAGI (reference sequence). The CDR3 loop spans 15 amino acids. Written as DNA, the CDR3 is TGTGCCAGCAGTCACCTCGCGGGAGGGGCCTACGAGCACTACTTC. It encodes CASSHLAGGAYEHYF.

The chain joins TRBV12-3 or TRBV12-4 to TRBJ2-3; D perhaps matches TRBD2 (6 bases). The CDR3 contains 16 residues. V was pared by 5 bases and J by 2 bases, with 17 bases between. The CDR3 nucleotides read TGTGCCAGCAGTCGGGACTCAACTGCGATCACAGATACGCAGTATTTT. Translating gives CASSRDSTAITDTQYF.

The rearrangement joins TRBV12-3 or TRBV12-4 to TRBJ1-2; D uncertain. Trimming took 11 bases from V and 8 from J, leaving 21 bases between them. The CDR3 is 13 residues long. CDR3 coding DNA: TGTGCCGTGGTTTTAACTCTTGGTGGCGGCTACACCTTC. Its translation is CAVVLTLGGGYTF.

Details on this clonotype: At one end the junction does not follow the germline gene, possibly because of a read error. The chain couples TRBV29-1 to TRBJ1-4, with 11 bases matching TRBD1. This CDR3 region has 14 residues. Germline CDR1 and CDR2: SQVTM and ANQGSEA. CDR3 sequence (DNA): TGTAGCGTTGGGACAGGGGGGACTAATGAAAAAATGTTTTTT. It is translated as CSVGTGGTNEKMFF.